The 3 T cell receptor beta chains listed next were all sequenced from one sample in a study of T-cell memory formation after mild COVID-19. One entry per CDR3 protein results from TCRdb running MiXCR on the 5' RACE reads. This sample has about 350,000 distinct CDR3 sequences, with around 15% found just once. Sequencing was done on a sample of PBMCs or a T cell subset sorted from them (not recorded which). The receptor set was obtained from a man between 18 and 29 years old who had mild COVID-19 (a few samples of this study predate the infection). Cell type and time point are not known.

The rearrangement links TRBV4-3 to TRBJ2-7, with 8 nucleotides matching TRBD1. The V gene end was trimmed by 4 bases and the J gene end by 4 bases; junction bases not matched to a gene: 9. This CDR3 is 15 amino acids long. Germline CDR1 LGHNA, CDR2 YSLEER. CDR3 nucleotide sequence: TGCGCCAGCAGCCCATACTCCGGGACAGGATACGAGCAGTACTTC. It specifies CASSPYSGTGYEQYF.

The gene calls are TRBV20-1 and TRBJ2-1, with 13 nucleotides matching TRBD2. The CDR3 length is 15 residues. V lost 5 bases to trimming and J lost 5 bases; unmatched junction nucleotides: 6. Germline V gene lookup returns CDR1 DFQATT and CDR2 SNEGSKA (reference sequence). The CDR3 loop is CSAEGTSGKNNEQFF. The CDR3 DNA follows: TGCAGTGCTGAGGGGACTAGCGGGAAAAACAATGAGCAGTTCTTC.

This chain uses TRBV6-2 or TRBV6-3 with TRBJ1-2, with D perhaps TRBD1 (5 bases). The CDR3 sequence is 12 residues long. V gave up 8 bases and J gave up 3 bases, with 10 bases separating them. CDR1 is MNHEY, CDR2 SVGEGT, per germline. The CDR3 region is CASLGTDYGYTF. As DNA, the CDR3 is TGTGCCAGCCTAGGGACGGACTATGGCTACACCTTC.